This T cell receptor beta chain was recorded in a study of vaccination and CD4 T cells after COVID-19. Sequencing of cultured CD4+ T cell DNA used the Oncomine TCR Beta short-read assay. TCRdb re-called the PCR reads with MiXCR, one entry per CDR3 protein. The top ten hold about 25% of the sample, which has about 5,300 distinct CDR3 sequences, 25% seen once. The study's findings and limits: Looking at convalescent patients, 304 of their 307 vaccine-specific clones were spike mono-reactive.

Treatment reported: roughly nine-day PBMC culture with coronavirus spike peptide pools or control peptides (ViraFEST assay). On this clonotype: Its antigen is currently unknown.

Germline V gene lookup returns CDR1 MNHEY and CDR2 SMNVEV (reference sequence). The CDR3 loop spans 16 amino acids. V gave up 5 bases and J gave up 4 bases; unmatched junction bases: 8. The gene calls are TRBV27 and TRBJ2-7; 13 positions match TRBD2. The material was CD4+ T cells from blood, cultured in vitro, obtained after SARS-CoV-2 vaccination. The clonotype was recovered from a human donor who had recovered from COVID-19. CDR3 in amino acids: CASSLRTSGGTYEQYF. The CDR3 coding sequence is TGTGCCAGCAGTCTTAGGACTAGCGGGGGTACTTACGAGCAGTACTTC.